These 17 T cell receptor beta chains were sequenced from one sample in a study of T cells after yellow fever vaccination (dated by TCRdb to between 2018 and 2020). The receptor library was made with 5' RACE. The instrument given in TCRdb is Illumina NovaSeq 6000. TCRdb redid the processing of the public reads, applying fastp at Q25 and MiXCR, and retained in-frame beta chains. Merged by CDR3 protein, the rows form single entries marked with the most common genes and DNA. The sample table holds under 200,000 distinct CDR3 sequences, of which approximately 11% were seen once. The ten largest clones capture about 40% of the sample. In light of the paper, this sample's treatment or condition label describes: live attenuated yellow fever vaccine strain. Sequencing was performed on CD8+ T cells sorted from PBMCs, taken 15 days after the yellow fever booster vaccination. The receptors derive from a man aged 18-30 years who received the YFV17D yellow fever vaccine.

This clonotype was recorded at least ten times. The chain employs TRBV2 and TRBJ2-3; TRBD1 is a possible D gene (6 bases). Germline assignment: CDR1 SNHLY and CDR2 FYNNEI. V lost 4 bases to trimming and J lost 0 bases, with 14 bases between them. The CDR3 is 16 residues long. CDR3: CASSGPRGASTDTQYF. The CDR3 DNA reads TGTGCCAGCAGTGGACCCAGGGGTGCAAGCACAGATACGCAGTATTTT.

The V and J genes are TRBV3-1 and TRBJ2-5, with 9 bases that match TRBD1. CDR1 LGHDT and CDR2 YNNKEL come from the germline V gene (reference sequence). V shed 3 bases, J shed 4 bases, and the junction held 3 bases outside the gene matches. The CDR3 is 14 residues long. The CDR3 loop is CASSQDRGIETQYF. The CDR3 DNA sequence: TGTGCCAGCAGCCAGGACAGGGGCATAGAGACCCAGTACTTC.

This clonotype was seen only a few times. V and J are TRBV13 and TRBJ2-1, with D perhaps being TRBD1 or TRBD2 (6 bases each). The CDR3 covers 12 residues. Trimming pared 5 bases from V and 6 bases from J, leaving 8 bases between. Germline loops: CDR1 PRHDT, CDR2 FYEKMQ (reference sequence). This chain's CDR3 is CASSRGLNEQFF. The CDR3 coding sequence is TGTGCCAGCAGCCGGGGGCTCAATGAGCAGTTCTTC.

The chain recombines TRBV5-4 with TRBJ1-1; 10 bases line up with TRBD1. The CDR3 contains 13 residues. The germline gives CDR1 SGHNT, CDR2 YYREEE (reference sequence). With V trimmed by 9 bases and J by 11 bases, 13 bases remained unmatched. The DNA of the CDR3 is TGTGCCACGCCCGGGGACAGGGGAATGGAGGCTTTCTTT. Encoded protein: CATPGDRGMEAFF.

This clonotype has only a few counts. The rearrangement links TRBV11-3 to TRBJ2-3; the match to TRBD1 covers 9 bases. J was trimmed by 5 bases and V by 5 bases; bases with no gene match: 2. The germline V gene encodes CDR1 SGHNT and CDR2 YENEEA. The CDR3 totals 13 residues. CDR3 sequence: CASSRTGVDTQYF. The DNA of the CDR3 is TGTGCCAGCAGCCGGACAGGGGTAGATACGCAGTATTTT.

This clonotype was seen many times. The chain uses TRBV6-5 and TRBJ1-2; TRBD1 matches 9 bases. Germline assignment: CDR1 MNHEY and CDR2 SVGAGI. V lost 4 bases to trimming and J lost 3 bases; unmatched junction nucleotides: 3. The CDR3 contains 14 residues. CDR3: CASSWGQGDYGYTF. The CDR3 bases are TGTGCCAGCAGTTGGGGACAGGGAGACTATGGCTACACCTTC.

There are many counts of this clonotype. This chain links TRBV5-1 with TRBJ2-1; D perhaps matches TRBD2 (6 bases). The CDR3 runs 12 residues. The germline V gene has CDR1 SGHRS and CDR2 YFSETQ. The V gene lost 5 bases and the J gene lost 9 bases, with 12 bases spanning the gap. This CDR3 is CASSIIAAEQFF. DNA of the CDR3: TGCGCCAGCAGTATCATAGCGGCTGAGCAGTTCTTC.

A few counts support this clonotype. This rearrangement joins TRBV10-3 to TRBJ2-3, with D unresolved. CDR1 and CDR2 from the germline V gene are ENHRY and SYGVKD. Trimming shortened V by 4 bases and J by 8 bases, and 13 bases separated the two germline ends. This CDR3 is 13 amino acids long. CDR3 bases: TGTGCCATCAGTGGACTGGACGACTCTACGCAGTATTTT. This sequence encodes CAISGLDDSTQYF.

The chain has TRBV7-7 and TRBJ1-5; D is unresolved. With 2 bases removed from V and 6 bases from J, the gap between germline ends came to 8 bases. Germline V gene lookup returns CDR1 SSHAT and CDR2 FNYEAQ (reference sequence). The CDR3 consists of 13 residues. Here the CDR3 DNA reads TGTGCCAGCAGCTTAAGTACGGGTCAGCCCCAGCATTTT. Residues: CASSLSTGQPQHF.

The J gene is TRBJ2-2, the V gene TRBV3-2; the table assigns TRBD2, which was not confirmed against the DNA. TRBV3-2 is assigned pseudogene status. This CDR3 comprises 15 residues. CDR3 in DNA: TGTGCCAGCAGTCTTCCCTGGGACTCCCCCTGGGAGCTGTTTTTT. The encoded protein is CASSLPWDSPWELFF.

The table lists this clonotype with a few counts. The V and J genes are TRBV4-1 and TRBJ2-3; TRBD1 matches 8 bases. Per germline, CDR1 MGHRA and CDR2 YSYEKL. This CDR3 spans 15 amino acids. The V gene end was trimmed by 1 base and the J gene end by 4 bases; junction bases not matched to a gene: 4. Here the CDR3 DNA reads TGCGCCAGCAGCCAAGCCCCCAGGGGGCCAGATACGCAGTATTTT. The encoded protein is CASSQAPRGPDTQYF.

This clonotype was recorded a few times. V usage is TRBV29-1 and J usage is TRBJ2-2; D perhaps matches TRBD2 (6 bases). V shed 1 base and J shed 7 bases, with 19 bases lying between them. From germline, CDR1 is SQVTM and CDR2 ANQGSEA. CDR3 length equals 16 residues. CDR3 in amino acids: CSVEVGGEGWIGELFF. In DNA form, the CDR3 reads TGCAGCGTTGAAGTCGGAGGGGAAGGGTGGATCGGGGAGCTGTTTTTT.

The J gene is TRBJ1-5, the V gene TRBV4-3, with TRBD1 identical over 9 bases. CDR3 length equals 17 residues. Germline CDR1 and CDR2: LGHNA and YSLEER. The V segment lost 3 bases and the J segment 7 bases; nucleotides outside the gene matches: 13. The DNA for the CDR3 is TGCGCCAGCAGCCAGTACCGCACGGACAGGGGAGAACAGCCCCAGCATTTT. Its translation is CASSQYRTDRGEQPQHF.

Here the CDR3 DNA reads TGCGCCAGCAGCCAGGGTACGACCGGGGAGCTGTTTTTT. This translates into CASSQGTTGELFF. The J gene is TRBJ2-2, the V gene TRBV4-1; D gene unclear. Germline-derived CDR1 and CDR2 are MGHRA and YSYEKL. The length of the CDR3 is 13 residues. V lost 3 bases, J lost 5 bases, and 7 bases lay in between.

The rearrangement links TRBV20-1 to TRBJ1-1; 8 positions match TRBD1. From germline, CDR1 is DFQATT and CDR2 SNEGSKA (reference sequence). The J segment lost 7 bases and the V segment lost 7 bases, leaving 14 bases of the junction unmatched. CDR3 size: 14 residues. The CDR3 region is CSVPGQDQFSEAFF. CDR3 coding DNA: TGCAGTGTTCCGGGACAGGACCAATTTAGTGAAGCTTTCTTT.

This sequence joins TRBV29-1 and TRBJ1-2; 7 nucleotides agree with TRBD1. J lost 4 bases, V lost 1 base, and 9 bases had no gene match. The CDR3 is 15 residues long. Germline lookup yields CDR1 SQVTM and CDR2 ANQGSEA. CDR3 amino acids: CSVEGVNHRGYGYTF. The CDR3 DNA reads TGCAGCGTTGAAGGAGTTAATCACAGGGGCTATGGCTACACCTTC. Looking up the rest from reference TRBV29-1 and TRBJ1-2 gives the full variable domain: SAVISQKPSRDICQRGTSLTIQCQVDSQVTMMFWYRQQPGQSLTLIATANQGSEATYESGFVIDKFPISRPNLTFSTLTVSNMSPEDSSIYLCSVEGVNHRGYGYTFGSGTRLTVV.

This chain joins TRBV2 and TRBJ2-2, with D perhaps matching TRBD2 (6 bases). Trimming removed 6 bases from V and 2 bases from J, with 16 bases in between. Germline V gives CDR1 SNHLY, CDR2 FYNNEI. CDR3 size: 16 residues. In nucleotides, the CDR3 is TGTGCCAGCAGCCCTCGGGTGGGACTTAACACCGGGGAGCTGTTTTTT. This encodes CASSPRVGLNTGELFF.